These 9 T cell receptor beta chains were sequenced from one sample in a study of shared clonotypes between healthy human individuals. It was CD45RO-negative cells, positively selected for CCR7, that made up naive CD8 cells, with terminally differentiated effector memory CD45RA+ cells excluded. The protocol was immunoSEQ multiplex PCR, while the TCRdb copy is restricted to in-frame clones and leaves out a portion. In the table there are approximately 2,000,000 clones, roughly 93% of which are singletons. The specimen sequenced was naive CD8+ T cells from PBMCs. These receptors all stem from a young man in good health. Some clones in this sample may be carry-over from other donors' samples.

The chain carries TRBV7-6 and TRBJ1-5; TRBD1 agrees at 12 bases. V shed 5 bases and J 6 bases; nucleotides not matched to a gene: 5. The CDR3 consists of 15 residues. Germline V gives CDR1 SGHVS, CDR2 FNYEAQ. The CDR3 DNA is TGTGCCAGCAGCATGGGACAGGGGGCAGGTCAGCCCCAGCATTTT. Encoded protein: CASSMGQGAGQPQHF.

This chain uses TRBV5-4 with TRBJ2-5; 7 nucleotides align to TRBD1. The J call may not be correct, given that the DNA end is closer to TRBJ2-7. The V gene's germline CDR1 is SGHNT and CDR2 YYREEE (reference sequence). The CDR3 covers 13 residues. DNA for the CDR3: TGTGCCAGCAGCTGGGGACAGTCCGACGAGCAGTACTTC. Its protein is CASSWGQSDEQYF.

This chain's CDR3 is CASSIPREGYNEQFF. The CDR3 coding sequence is TGTGCCAGTAGTATCCCTCGGGAGGGATACAATGAGCAGTTCTTC. The chain is built from TRBV19 and TRBJ2-1; 8 nucleotides match TRBD2. The CDR3 contains 15 residues. Germline-derived CDR1 and CDR2 are LNHDA and SQIVND (reference sequence). V was pared by 3 bases and J by 4 bases, with 5 bases of the junction left unmatched.

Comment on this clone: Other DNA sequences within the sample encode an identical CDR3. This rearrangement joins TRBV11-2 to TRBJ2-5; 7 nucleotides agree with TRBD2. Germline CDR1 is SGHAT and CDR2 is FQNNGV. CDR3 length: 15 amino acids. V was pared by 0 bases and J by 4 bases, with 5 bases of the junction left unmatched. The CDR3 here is CASSLEAGVGETQYF. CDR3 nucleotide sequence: TGTGCCAGCAGCTTAGAGGCGGGAGTGGGAGAGACCCAGTACTTC.

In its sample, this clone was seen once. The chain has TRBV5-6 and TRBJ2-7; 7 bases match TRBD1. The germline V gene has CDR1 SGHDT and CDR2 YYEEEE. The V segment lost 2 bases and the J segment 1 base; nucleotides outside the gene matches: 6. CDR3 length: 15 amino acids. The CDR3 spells CASSFGTALSYEQYF. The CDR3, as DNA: TGTGCCAGCAGCTTCGGGACAGCCCTATCCTACGAGCAGTACTTC.

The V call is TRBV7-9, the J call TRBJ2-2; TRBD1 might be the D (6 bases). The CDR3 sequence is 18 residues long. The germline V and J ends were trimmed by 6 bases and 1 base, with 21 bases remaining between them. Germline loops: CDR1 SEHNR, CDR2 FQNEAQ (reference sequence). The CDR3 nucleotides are TGTGCCAGCAGACCGCGTGGACAGACCTTACTGAACACCGGGGAGCTGTTTTTT. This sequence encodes CASRPRGQTLLNTGELFF.

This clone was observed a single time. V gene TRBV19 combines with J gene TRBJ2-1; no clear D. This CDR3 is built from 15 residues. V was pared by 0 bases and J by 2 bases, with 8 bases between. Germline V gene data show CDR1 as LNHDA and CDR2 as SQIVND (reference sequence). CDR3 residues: CASSIDPLPYNEQFF. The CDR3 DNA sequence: TGTGCCAGTAGTATAGATCCCTTGCCCTACAATGAGCAGTTCTTC. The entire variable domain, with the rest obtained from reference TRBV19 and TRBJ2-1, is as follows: DGGITQSPKYLFRKEGQNVTLSCEQNLNHDAMYWYRQDPGQGLRLIYYSQIVNDFQKGDIAEGYSVSREKKESFPLTVTSAQKNPTAFYLCASSIDPLPYNEQFFGPGTRLTVL.

DNA of the CDR3: TGTGCCAGCAGATCCCTGGGGGGTGGGTATGGCTACACCTTC. Protein: CASRSLGGGYGYTF. The V gene is TRBV27, the J gene TRBJ1-2, with D maybe TRBD1 (5 bases). V lost 6 bases, J lost 5 bases, and 16 bases lay in between. Germline lookup yields CDR1 MNHEY and CDR2 SMNVEV (reference sequence). This CDR3 region has 14 residues.

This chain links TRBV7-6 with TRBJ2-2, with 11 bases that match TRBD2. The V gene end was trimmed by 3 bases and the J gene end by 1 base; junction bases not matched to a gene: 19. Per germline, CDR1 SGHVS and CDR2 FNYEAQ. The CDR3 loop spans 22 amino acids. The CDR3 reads CASSFLTHMTSGTSLNTGELFF. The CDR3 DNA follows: TGTGCCAGCAGCTTTCTAACTCATATGACTAGCGGGACCTCGTTGAACACCGGGGAGCTGTTTTTT.